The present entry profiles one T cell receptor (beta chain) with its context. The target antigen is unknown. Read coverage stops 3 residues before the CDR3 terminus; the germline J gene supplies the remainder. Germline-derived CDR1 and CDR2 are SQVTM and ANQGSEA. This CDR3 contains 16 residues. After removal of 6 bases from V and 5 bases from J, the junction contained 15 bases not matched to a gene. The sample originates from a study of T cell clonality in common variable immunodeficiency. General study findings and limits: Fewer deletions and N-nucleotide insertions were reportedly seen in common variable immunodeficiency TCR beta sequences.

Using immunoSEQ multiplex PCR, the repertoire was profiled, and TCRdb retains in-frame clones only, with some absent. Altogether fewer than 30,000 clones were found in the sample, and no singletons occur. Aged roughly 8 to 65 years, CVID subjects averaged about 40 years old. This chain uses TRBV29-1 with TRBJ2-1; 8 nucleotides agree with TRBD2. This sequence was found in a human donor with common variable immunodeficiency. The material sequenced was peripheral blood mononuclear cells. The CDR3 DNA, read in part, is TGCAGCGTCGTTCACACTGGGACTAGTTTCGACAATGAG. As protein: CSVVHTGTSFDNE. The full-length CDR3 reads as CSVVHTGTSFDNEQFF.